The rows below give T cell receptor beta chains drawn from one sample of a study of T cell responses to AZD1222 COVID-19 vaccine. Generated by immunoSEQ multiplex PCR, the TCRdb table keeps only in-frame clones and is missing some. The sample consists of 50,000 to 85,000 clones, 60% to 85% of them appearing once. Sequenced here: peripheral blood, sampled on day 0 of MenACWY control vaccination. The receptors derive from an adult in good health. The CDR3 runs from the conserved cysteine through the conserved F or W. Fields, in order: clone size, V gene, D gene, J gene, CDR3 protein, CDR3 DNA. The D gene is left open where the match is weak. Size is omitted from some rows. Given values are once, few, many or a class for expanded clones.

>NA|TRBV12-5|NA|TRBJ2-3
CASGSFKMLTDTQYF
TGTGCTAGTGGTTCCTTCAAGATGCTCACAGATACGCAGTATTTT
>NA|TRBV5-1|NA|TRBJ2-7
CASSLAGQNSEQYF
TGCGCCAGCAGCTTGGCGGGGCAGAATTCCGAGCAGTACTTC
>NA|TRBV11-2|TRBD2|TRBJ2-7
CASSLNGGRESEQYF
TGTGCCAGCAGCTTAAATGGCGGGAGGGAAAGCGAGCAGTACTTC
>NA|TRBV30|NA|TRBJ1-1
CAWIRSRDTEAFF
TGTGCCTGGATTAGGAGCCGAGACACTGAAGCTTTCTTT
>few|TRBV18|NA|TRBJ1-5
CASSPDGDQPQHF
TGTGCCAGCTCACCGGACGGAGATCAGCCCCAGCATTTT
>NA|TRBV5-6|TRBD2|TRBJ2-7
CASSSQGLAGGVPYEQYF
TGTGCCAGCAGCTCCCAAGGACTAGCGGGAGGAGTCCCCTACGAGCAGTACTTC
>NA|TRBV29-1|TRBD2|TRBJ2-2
CSVGSRRGGAGELFF
TGCAGCGTTGGTAGTAGGCGGGGGGGCGCCGGGGAGCTGTTTTTT
>NA|TRBV10-2|NA|TRBJ2-7
CASRGSAGEQYF
TGCGCCAGCCGGGGGAGCGCGGGGGAGCAGTACTTC
>NA|TRBV2|TRBD2|TRBJ2-1
CASNSPGWTSGGNNEQFF
TGTGCCAGCAACTCCCCCGGTTGGACTAGCGGGGGGAACAATGAGCAGTTCTTC
>NA|TRBV6-2/TRBV6-3|NA|TRBJ2-1
CASSLGQGNEQFF
TGTGCCAGCAGCCTCGGCCAGGGTAATGAGCAGTTCTTC
>once|TRBV18|TRBD2|TRBJ2-2
CASSQGTSGANTGELFF
TGTGCCAGCTCCCAAGGGACTAGCGGAGCGAACACCGGGGAGCTGTTTTTT
>few|TRBV24-1|TRBD2|TRBJ2-3
CATSGSRLAAVTVTDTQYF
TGTGCCACCAGTGGGTCGCGGCTAGCGGCAGTCACAGTCACAGATACGCAGTATTTT
>NA|TRBV5-6|NA|TRBJ1-1
CASSRRDTSSAEAFF
TGTGCCAGCAGCCGTAGGGACACTTCCTCCGCTGAAGCTTTCTTT
>NA|TRBV27|NA|TRBJ1-1
CASRPGQPIGIAEAFF
TGTGCCAGCAGGCCGGGCCAACCCATCGGTATTGCTGAAGCTTTCTTT
>NA|TRBV6-2/TRBV6-3|NA|TRBJ1-1
CASSPGRTEAFF
TGTGCCAGCAGTCCAGGGAGGACTGAAGCTTTCTTT
>NA|TRBV19|TRBD1|TRBJ1-2
CASSIIPGGDGYTF
TGTGCCAGTAGTATTATCCCAGGGGGCGACGGCTACACCTTC
>once|TRBV19|NA|TRBJ1-2
CASADRRTEGFYGYTF
TGTGCCAGCGCCGACCGACGGACAGAAGGTTTCTATGGCTACACCTTC
>few|TRBV2|NA|TRBJ2-7
CASRTSGVGEQYF
TGTGCCAGCAGGACCAGTGGTGTGGGCGAGCAGTACTTC
>NA|TRBV27|NA|TRBJ1-6
CASRQGTTYNSPLHF
TGTGCCAGCAGGCAGGGGACGACCTATAATTCACCCCTCCACTTT
>NA|TRBV7-2|NA|TRBJ2-1
CASSVVPGAEQFF
TGTGCCAGCAGCGTGGTCCCGGGGGCGGAGCAGTTCTTC
>once|TRBV5-6|NA|TRBJ2-2
CASSFGLLRGAGELFF
TGTGCCAGCAGCTTTGGCCTGCTTCGGGGCGCCGGGGAGCTGTTTTTT
>NA|TRBV3-1/TRBV3-2|NA|TRBJ2-1
CASSQDEGLEGEQFF
TGTGCCAGCAGCCAAGATGAAGGATTGGAGGGTGAGCAGTTCTTC
>NA|TRBV27|NA|TRBJ2-3
CASLQGIGLTDTQYF
TGTGCCAGCCTACAGGGCATTGGCCTCACAGATACGCAGTATTTT
>once|TRBV9|NA|TRBJ2-3
CASSVNGGPTDTQYF
TGTGCCAGCAGCGTTAATGGGGGACCTACAGATACGCAGTATTTT
>once|TRBV3-1/TRBV3-2|NA|TRBJ2-2
CASSQGGTGELFF
TGTGCCAGCAGCCAAGGGGGTACCGGGGAGCTGTTTTTT
>NA|TRBV4-3|TRBD1|TRBJ2-3
CASSQVTGSRVDTQYF
TGCGCCAGCAGCCAAGTGACAGGGAGTAGAGTAGATACGCAGTATTTT
>NA|TRBV29-1|TRBD1|TRBJ2-7
CSVQLDRDPYEQYF
TGCAGCGTTCAATTGGACAGGGACCCCTACGAGCAGTACTTC
>few|TRBV11-3|NA|TRBJ2-2
CASSPGLGTGELFF
TGTGCCAGCAGCCCGGGTCTAGGCACCGGGGAGCTGTTTTTT
>NA|TRBV6-5|TRBD1|TRBJ1-6
CASRTDREGNSPLHF
TGTGCCAGCAGGACCGACAGGGAGGGTAATTCACCCCTCCACTTT
>large|TRBV28|TRBD2|TRBJ2-1
CASSLGREGRNEQFF
TGTGCCAGCAGTTTGGGGCGGGAGGGCCGGAATGAGCAGTTCTTC
>once|TRBV19|TRBD1|TRBJ1-2
CASRTGEGVAGYTF
TGTGCCAGTAGGACAGGGGAAGGGGTAGCGGGCTACACCTTC
>NA|TRBV6-5|NA|TRBJ1-3
CASSGGSSSGNTIYF
TGTGCCAGCAGCGGAGGGAGCTCCTCTGGAAACACCATATATTTT
>NA|TRBV15|TRBD1|TRBJ1-1
CATSRDRNRGTEAFF
TGTGCCACCAGCAGAGATAGGAACAGGGGAACTGAAGCTTTCTTT
>NA|TRBV6-5|NA|TRBJ1-2
CASKGLYGYTF
TGTGCCAGCAAGGGTTTATATGGCTACACCTTC
>NA|TRBV30|NA|TRBJ2-1
CAWSLYVGLRGSGVGYNEQFF
TGTGCCTGGAGCTTGTACGTTGGTCTGCGGGGATCGGGGGTGGGTTACAATGAGCAGTTCTTC
>NA|TRBV4-2|NA|TRBJ1-1
CASSQDPQGIGVGTEAFF
TGTGCCAGCAGCCAAGATCCCCAGGGGATAGGAGTTGGCACTGAAGCTTTCTTT
>NA|TRBV12-5|TRBD2|TRBJ2-7
CASGNGTSSTYEQYF
TGTGCTAGTGGTAACGGGACTAGTAGTACCTACGAGCAGTACTTC
>NA|TRBV4-3|NA|TRBJ2-6
CASSQEEGSGANVLTF
TGCGCCAGCAGCCAAGAAGAGGGCTCTGGGGCCAACGTCCTGACTTTC
>NA|TRBV6-6|NA|TRBJ1-1
CASSSRASPEAFF
TGTGCCAGCAGTTCAAGGGCGTCGCCTGAAGCTTTCTTT
>NA|TRBV27|NA|TRBJ2-7
CASSPSQGGEQYF
TGTGCCAGCAGTCCAAGCCAGGGGGGGGAGCAGTACTTC
>NA|TRBV5-5|NA|TRBJ1-1
CASSLQAGNTEAFF
TGTGCCAGCAGCTTGCAGGCCGGGAACACTGAAGCTTTCTTT
>NA|TRBV7-2|NA|TRBJ2-6
CASTLTSQSNSGANVLTF
TGTGCCAGCACCCTAACCAGTCAGTCTAACTCTGGGGCCAACGTCCTGACTTTC
>NA|TRBV7-9|TRBD1|TRBJ2-5
CASRRQGPGTQYF
TGTGCCAGCAGGAGACAGGGCCCAGGAACCCAGTACTTC
>NA|TRBV11-2|NA|TRBJ2-1
CASSYGGEQFF
TGTGCCAGCAGCTATGGCGGAGAGCAGTTCTTC
>NA|TRBV5-1|NA|TRBJ2-5
CASSPVATIGQETQYF
TGCGCCAGCAGCCCAGTAGCGACTATCGGGCAAGAGACCCAGTACTTC
>NA|TRBV30|NA|TRBJ2-3
CAWSVRDQQYF
TGTGCCTGGAGTGTACGAGACCAACAGTATTTT
>NA|TRBV18|NA|TRBJ2-5
CASSPPSGETQYF
TGTGCCAGCTCACCACCGAGTGGGGAGACCCAGTACTTC
>NA|TRBV9|NA|TRBJ2-1
CASSPRFELRNEQFF
TGTGCCAGCAGCCCCCGGTTCGAGCTCCGCAATGAGCAGTTCTTC
>NA|TRBV4-1|NA|TRBJ2-7
CASSQDTSSGLYEQYF
TGCGCCAGCAGCCAAGATACTAGCAGCGGGCTTTACGAGCAGTACTTC
>NA|TRBV28|NA|TRBJ1-6
CASTEVVNSPLHF
TGTGCCAGCACGGAGGTTGTCAATTCACCCCTCCACTTT
>few|TRBV5-1|NA|TRBJ2-1
CASSLTNLDNEQFF
TGCGCCAGCAGCCTGACAAACCTCGACAATGAGCAGTTCTTC
>NA|TRBV7-6|NA|TRBJ2-7
CASSFISGNEQYF
TGTGCCAGCAGCTTTATATCCGGCAACGAGCAGTACTTC
>few|TRBV30|NA|TRBJ1-2
CAWSIKANYGYTF
TGTGCCTGGAGTATTAAAGCTAACTATGGCTACACCTTC